This T cell receptor (beta chain) was captured in a study of graft-versus-host responses after intestinal transplantation. Study information: Grafts that recipients had were multivisceral, liver-intestinal, or isolated intestinal transplants. Recipients uniformly received anti-thymocyte globulin induction, followed by tacrolimus and steroids for roughly three years. Study-level points and caveats: When patients had graft-donor T cell macrochimerism, their allografts held high graft-versus-host to host-versus-graft clonal ratios. GvH clones surfaced in recipient marrow, some emerging earlier in ileum or blood.

Worth noting for this clone: Antigen unknown.

The ends were cut back, 3 bases at V and 0 bases at J, with 8 bases in the middle. The CDR3 totals 15 residues. In germline, CDR1 is LGHNA, CDR2 YSLEER. Clones were read by immunoSEQ multiplex PCR, and TCRdb kept only the in-frame ones, dropping some. The sample has roughly 97,000 clones, about nine tenths seen once; the top ten hold approximately 0.18%. The origin of this receptor is a human donor who was the organ donor for an intestinal transplant. The V and J genes are TRBV4-3 and TRBJ2-2; the D gene is possibly TRBD2 (6 bases). The sequencing here drew on unstimulated CD4+ T cells sorted from spleen or lymph node cells, taken before transplant. The CDR3 region has the DNA TGCGCCAGCAGCCAGGGACTGGCGAACACCGGGGAGCTGTTTTTT. It is translated as CASSQGLANTGELFF.